The source of this TCR beta chain is a study of type 1 regulatory T cells. A word on this clonotype: Its antigen is as yet unknown.

CDR3 length equals 12 residues. Trimming stripped 2 bases from V and 7 bases from J, with 6 bases between. Germline CDR1 reads MNHEY; CDR2 reads SVGEGT. Study-level points and caveats: Type 1 regulatory T cells had a more restricted TCR repertoire than non-type 1 regulatory T cells.

TCRdb fed the reads into MiXCR, producing one record per CDR3 protein. This sample has tens of thousands of distinct CDR3 sequences, with more than 20% found just once. Specimen: cultured type 1 regulatory T (Tr1) cells, either the whole culture or a sorted fraction (not recorded which). This rearrangement joins TRBV6-2 or TRBV6-3 to TRBJ1-5; D ambiguous. This receptor was identified in a human donor in good health. CDR3 bases: TGTGCCAGCAGTTACGGAGGGCAGCCCCAGCATTTT. Translating gives CASSYGGQPQHF.